A selection of T cell receptor beta chains follows, all from one sample in a study of T cell responses to AZD1222 COVID-19 vaccine. Assay used: immunoSEQ multiplex PCR; TCRdb lists only in-frame clones, some missing. The sample records roughly 120,000 clones, 88% being singletons. The sequenced sample was peripheral blood, obtained on day 0 of MenACWY control vaccination. Receptors were obtained from an adult in good health. Each CDR3 is given with its conserved first and last residue. A D gene is named only where the DNA matches it firmly. Clone sizes are given selectively: once, few, many, or a class where the clone is expanded.

D	size	V	J	CDR3	DNA
NA	NA	TRBV30	TRBJ1-4	CACPGGAANEKLFF	TGTGCCTGCCCTGGCGGGGCTGCTAATGAAAAACTGTTTTTT
NA	NA	TRBV5-5	TRBJ1-5	CASSLNQISNTQHF	TGTGCCAGCAGCTTGAATCAGATATCGAACACCCAGCATTTT
TRBD1	NA	TRBV19	TRBJ1-1	CASNLPGGPNTEAFF	TGTGCCAGTAATCTCCCAGGGGGCCCTAACACTGAAGCTTTCTTT
NA	few	TRBV10-3	TRBJ2-1	CAISEGRGQYNEQFF	TGTGCCATCAGTGAGGGGAGGGGACAGTATAATGAGCAGTTCTTC
NA	NA	TRBV11-2	TRBJ2-2	CASSWGWRGGTGELFF	TGTGCCAGCAGCTGGGGGTGGCGGGGTGGCACCGGGGAGCTGTTTTTT
TRBD1	NA	TRBV7-9	TRBJ1-4	CASSQIQGQGPTNEKLFF	TGTGCCAGCAGCCAAATCCAGGGACAGGGTCCGACTAATGAAAAACTGTTTTTT
NA	few	TRBV11-2	TRBJ2-7	CASRSSGGPYEQYF	TGTGCCAGCAGGTCGTCTGGGGGTCCCTACGAGCAGTACTTC
TRBD2	NA	TRBV6-5	TRBJ2-1	CASSPSGMYNEQFF	TGTGCCAGCAGTCCTAGCGGGATGTACAATGAGCAGTTCTTC
NA	NA	TRBV24-1	TRBJ2-3	CATSDQDLTSTDTQYF	TGTGCCACCAGTGACCAAGACTTGACTAGCACAGATACGCAGTATTTT
NA	once	TRBV20-1	TRBJ2-5	CSASYGGRGETQYF	TGCAGTGCTAGTTACGGGGGGCGAGGGGAGACCCAGTACTTC
TRBD1	NA	TRBV2	TRBJ1-6	CASTSDPGTALNSPLHF	TGTGCCAGCACCTCCGACCCCGGGACAGCTCTTAATTCACCCCTCCACTTT
NA	NA	TRBV10-2	TRBJ2-5	CASSVRGLETQYF	TGCGCCAGCAGTGTTCGAGGGCTGGAGACCCAGTACTTC
TRBD1	NA	TRBV2	TRBJ2-7	CASRTGIHEQYF	TGTGCCAGCAGGACAGGGATCCACGAGCAGTACTTC
NA	NA	TRBV28	TRBJ2-5	CASYTPGGNRKTQYF	TGTGCCAGCTATACCCCTGGGGGGAACAGAAAGACCCAGTACTTC
NA	NA	TRBV20-1	TRBJ1-2	CSARRDYGYTF	TGCAGTGCTAGAAGGGACTATGGCTACACCTTC
NA	NA	TRBV7-8	TRBJ2-1	CASFYRRSYNEQFF	TGTGCCAGCTTCTACCGTCGCTCCTACAATGAGCAGTTCTTC
TRBD2	NA	TRBV24-1	TRBJ2-2	CATSDPSGGANTGELFF	TGTGCCACCAGTGATCCAAGCGGGGGGGCGAACACCGGGGAGCTGTTTTTT
TRBD2	NA	TRBV7-6	TRBJ2-7	CASSFHPGLAGSTYEQYF	TGTGCCAGCAGCTTCCATCCGGGACTAGCGGGGTCTACCTACGAGCAGTACTTC
NA	NA	TRBV20-1	TRBJ2-1	CSANIEQFF	TGCAGTGCTAATATTGAGCAGTTCTTC
NA	NA	TRBV29-1	TRBJ2-6	CSVQVSGANVLTF	TGCAGCGTCCAGGTTTCTGGGGCCAACGTCCTGACTTTC
NA	NA	TRBV5-1	TRBJ1-6	CASSLSGQDSPLHF	TGCGCCAGCAGCTTATCGGGGCAGGACTCACCCCTCCACTTT
NA	NA	TRBV6-4	TRBJ1-2	CASSRDNAGNGYTF	TGTGCCAGCAGTCGGGACAATGCGGGAAATGGCTACACCTTC
NA	NA	TRBV5-1	TRBJ2-5	CASSLETAQETQYF	TGCGCCAGCAGCTTGGAAACAGCCCAAGAGACCCAGTACTTC
TRBD1	NA	TRBV7-2	TRBJ1-5	CASSLGNRGNQPQHF	TGTGCCAGCAGCTTAGGGAACAGGGGAAATCAGCCCCAGCATTTT
NA	NA	TRBV3-1/TRBV3-2	TRBJ1-3	CASSQGWLGNTIYF	TGTGCCAGCAGCCAAGGTTGGCTCGGAAACACCATATATTTT
NA	NA	TRBV5-4	TRBJ2-7	CASSGTLASEQYF	TGTGCCAGCAGCGGAACCCTAGCTTCCGAGCAGTACTTC
TRBD1	NA	TRBV2	TRBJ2-1	CASSEMGQGAIYNEQFF	TGTGCCAGCAGTGAAATGGGGCAGGGGGCGATTTACAATGAGCAGTTCTTC
NA	NA	TRBV5-1	TRBJ2-3	CASSLRREVTDTQYF	TGCGCCAGCAGCTTGAGGCGGGAAGTCACAGATACGCAGTATTTT
NA	NA	TRBV5-4	TRBJ2-7	CASSLIAVRGEQYF	TGTGCCAGCAGCTTGATCGCGGTGCGGGGCGAGCAGTACTTC